This T cell receptor (beta chain) is from a study of blood T cell repertoires in COVID-19. Overall study context: T cells, B-cell-depleted T cells, or PBMCs provided the cDNA or gDNA that served as material.

This clone has a handful of counts. Sequenced by immunoSEQ multiplex PCR; TCRdb stores in-frame clones only, minus some. Found here are around 90,000 clones, 80% to 90% of them singletons; the top ten hold just over 2%. V was trimmed by 4 bases and J by 0 bases, leaving 27 bases between them. The CDR3 extends over 20 amino acids. Germline loops: CDR1 SGHDN, CDR2 FVKESK. The J gene is TRBJ1-1, the V gene TRBV14; a possible D gene is TRBD1 (6 bases). Sequencing used peripheral blood. The clonotype originates from a man aged 45 to 65 with COVID-19, enrolled during active disease. This CDR3 is CASSPTRTASTLGLNTEAFF. Here the CDR3 DNA reads TGTGCCAGCAGCCCTACCCGGACAGCAAGTACCCTGGGCCTGAACACTGAAGCTTTCTTT.